The clone carrying this TCR beta chain appeared a few times. Its specificity is unknown. This sample is part of a study of OX40 agonist ivuxolimab in advanced cancers. Study in general: Treatment of patients was with ivuxolimab, an agonistic anti-OX40 (CD134) antibody. Past anti-PD-1, anti-PD-L1 or anti-CTLA-4 therapy was accepted, and 40% had received some. Study findings and constraints: Which antigen the expanded peripheral T cells recognized is unknown.

Clones were sequenced by immunoSEQ multiplex PCR, and TCRdb holds only the in-frame ones, with some missing. The sample lists roughly 46,000 clones, around nine tenths occurring once. Per germline, CDR1 MGHRA and CDR2 YSYEKL. CDR3 length: 14 amino acids. J lost 9 bases, V lost 0 bases, and 5 bases had no gene match. The sample consisted of CD4+ or CD8+ T cells sorted from blood, taken in a trial of the OX40 agonist ivuxolimab. V is TRBV4-1 and J is TRBJ2-4, with 7 positions matching TRBD2. The TCR originated in an adult with an advanced solid tumor such as melanoma, head and neck, liver or kidney cancer. The CDR3 nucleotides are TGCGCCAGCAGCCAAGAACTACTAGCGAGCATTCAGTACTTC. It encodes CASSQELLASIQYF.